Below, 30 T cell receptor beta chains from the same sample are listed, as sequenced in a study of patients and donors after allogeneic stem cell transplantation. One entry per CDR3 protein results from TCRdb running MiXCR on the RT-PCR reads. The sample records some 960,000 distinct CDR3 sequences, roughly 18% being singletons. The specimen sequenced was blood, either unsorted or a sorted T cell fraction (not recorded which). These receptor sequences come from a human donor who was either an allogeneic HSCT recipient or a stem cell or donor lymphocyte infusion donor (not recorded which). It is not recorded whose cells these are; they may come from a transplant donor.

The V gene is TRBV15, the J gene TRBJ2-7; D is possibly TRBD1 (8 bases). CDR1 and CDR2 (germline): LNHNV, YYDKDF (reference sequence). V dropped 0 bases and J dropped 6 bases, with 15 bases sitting between them. The CDR3 runs to 15 residues. The CDR3 here is CATSRDRHRGGEQYF. CDR3 bases: TGTGCCACCAGCAGAGATCGGCACAGGGGGGGCGAGCAGTACTTC.

This clonotype has just a few counts. V is TRBV20-1 and J is TRBJ1-1; no reliable D call. V was trimmed by 4 bases and J by 0 bases, leaving 6 bases between them. CDR3 length: 12 amino acids. Germline CDR1 and CDR2: DFQATT and SNEGSKA (reference sequence). The CDR3 sequence: CSAITLNTEAFF. DNA of the CDR3: TGCAGTGCTATTACCCTGAACACTGAAGCTTTCTTT.

The chain carries TRBV5-6 and TRBJ1-4, with D hard to call. Looked up from germline, CDR1 is SGHDT and CDR2 is YYEEEE. V was clipped by 0 bases and J by 8 bases, with 17 bases between them. This CDR3 region has 16 residues. The CDR3 is CASSLGSTLLLEKLFF. The CDR3 DNA sequence: TGTGCCAGCAGCTTGGGCAGCACCCTACTTCTGGAAAAACTGTTTTTT.

The table lists this clonotype with a few counts. The chain links TRBV4-1 to TRBJ2-1, with D possibly matching TRBD2 (5 bases). The germline V gene has CDR1 MGHRA and CDR2 YSYEKL. V dropped 0 bases and J dropped 15 bases, with 15 bases sitting between them. CDR3 size: 13 residues. The CDR3 DNA follows: TGCGCCAGCAGCCAAGAGCGGCTAGCAGAGTCGTTCTTC. Protein: CASSQERLAESFF.

A few counts support this clonotype. The chain carries TRBV5-1 and TRBJ1-1; D uncertain. The CDR3 is 12 residues long. CDR1 and CDR2 (germline): SGHRS, YFSETQ. The V end was cut by 2 bases, the J end by 4 bases, with 6 bases between. CDR3 DNA sequence: TGCGCCAGCAGCTTCAGGAGCACTGAAGCTTTCTTT. It translates to CASSFRSTEAFF.

The V call is TRBV12-3 or TRBV12-4, the J call TRBJ1-6; TRBD1 agrees at 9 bases. V gave up 10 bases and J gave up 9 bases; unmatched junction bases: 4. The CDR3 has 12 amino acids. The CDR3: CATGTGSSPLHF. CDR3 nucleotides: TGTGCCACCGGGACAGGGAGTTCACCCCTCCACTTT.

This clonotype was detected a few times. The chain joins TRBV5-4 to TRBJ2-7, with no clear D. Trimming removed 4 bases at V and 2 bases at J, with 13 bases between. Germline CDR1 reads SGHNT; CDR2 reads YYREEE (reference sequence). CDR3 size: 14 residues. The CDR3 loop reads CASSHDMITYEQYF. CDR3 nucleotide sequence: TGTGCCAGCAGCCATGACATGATTACCTACGAGCAGTACTTC.

V gene TRBV7-8 combines with J gene TRBJ2-2, with 9 bases lining up with TRBD1. Germline CDR1 and CDR2: SGHVS and FQNEAQ. The V gene end was trimmed by 4 bases and the J gene end by 3 bases; junction bases not matched to a gene: 3. CDR3 length: 15 amino acids. CDR3 sequence (DNA): TGTGCCAGCAGCTCGGACAGGGGAGACACCGGGGAGCTGTTTTTT. It is translated as CASSSDRGDTGELFF.

The table lists this clonotype with a count of one. The CDR3 DNA reads as TGTGCCAGCAGCCCTCAAGCGGGAGCGAGGGAAGAGACCCAGTACTTC. Translation: CASSPQAGAREETQYF. V is TRBV5-6 and J is TRBJ2-5; 8 bases map to TRBD2. CDR3 size: 16 residues. CDR1 and CDR2 (germline): SGHDT, YYEEEE. The V gene end was trimmed by 4 bases and the J gene end by 3 bases; junction bases not matched to a gene: 11.

The chain couples TRBV5-1 to TRBJ2-3; D is possibly TRBD1 (6 bases). The V end was cut by 1 base, the J end by 2 bases, with 23 bases between. The germline gives CDR1 SGHRS, CDR2 YFSETQ. This CDR3 has 19 amino acids. The CDR3 bases are TGCGCCAGCAGCTTGACCCCGGGTTCTCCAGGACAGAACACAGATACGCAGTATTTT. Protein product: CASSLTPGSPGQNTDTQYF.

The chain carries TRBV27 and TRBJ2-7; 8 nucleotides line up with TRBD2. The CDR3 loop spans 16 amino acids. Losses at the gene ends were 5 bases for V and 3 bases for J; bases not matched to a gene: 12. Germline V lookup: CDR1 MNHEY, CDR2 SMNVEV (reference sequence). The CDR3 nucleotides read TGTGCCAGCAGTCCCAGTGGGGTGGCGGGAGGCTACGAGCAGTACTTC. As protein: CASSPSGVAGGYEQYF.

The chain recombines TRBV7-9 with TRBJ2-1; D call uncertain. Trimming removed 5 bases from V and 9 bases from J, with 14 bases in between. CDR3 size: 13 residues. CDR1 is SEHNR and CDR2 is FQNEAQ in the germline V gene (reference sequence). In nucleotides, the CDR3 is TGTGCCAGCAGCCCGTGGTCGAGCCCTGAGCAGTTCTTC. Translated, it gives CASSPWSSPEQFF.

This clonotype showed up just a few times. The gene calls are TRBV12-3 or TRBV12-4 and TRBJ2-4; unclear D gene. The germline V and J ends were trimmed by 8 bases and 3 bases, with 5 bases remaining between them. This CDR3 is built from 11 residues. The CDR3 nucleotides are TGTGCCAGCGGTGTCAAAAACATTCAGTACTTC. As protein: CASGVKNIQYF.

This clonotype was counted between two and nine times. The genes are TRBV9 and TRBJ2-1; the D gene is possibly TRBD2 (7 bases). The CDR3 extends over 15 amino acids. Germline V CDR1 and CDR2: SGDLS, YYNGEE. The V end lost 0 bases, the J end lost 6 bases, and 13 bases lay between the germline ends. Here the CDR3 DNA reads TGTGCCAGCAGCGTAGACGCGGGGGCCTTCAATGAGCAGTTCTTC. Protein product: CASSVDAGAFNEQFF. The full variable domain, completed using reference TRBV9 and TRBJ2-1, is DSGVTQTPKHLITATGQRVTLRCSPRSGDLSVYWYQQSLDQGLQFLIQYYNGEERAKGNILERFSAQQFPDLHSELNLSSLELGDSALYFCASSVDAGAFNEQFFGPGTRLTVL.

The CDR3 region is CSASLNLRHRETQYF. CDR3 coding DNA: TGCAGTGCTTCCTTAAACCTCCGACACCGGGAGACCCAGTACTTC. This rearrangement joins TRBV20-1 to TRBJ2-5; no definite D call. Germline V lookup: CDR1 DFQATT, CDR2 SNEGSKA (reference sequence). Trimming took off 5 bases at V and 5 bases at J, with 21 bases between the two ends. The CDR3 is 15 residues long.

V is TRBV20-1 and J is TRBJ2-1, with D hard to call. CDR1 DFQATT and CDR2 SNEGSKA come from the germline V gene (reference sequence). The CDR3 extends over 14 amino acids. V dropped 5 bases and J dropped 3 bases, with 14 bases sitting between them. CDR3 amino acids: CSAFRRRFYNEQFF. As DNA, the CDR3 is TGCAGTGCTTTCCGACGGAGATTCTACAATGAGCAGTTCTTC.

CDR3 coding DNA: TGTGCCAGCAGTTTATCGGGGACAGCCGTCGGCTCAGATACGCAGTATTTT. This sequence encodes CASSLSGTAVGSDTQYF. This chain joins TRBV28 and TRBJ2-3; 7 bases fit TRBD1. Germline lookup yields CDR1 MDHEN and CDR2 SYDVKM. The V and J ends lost 1 base and 4 bases, in that order; junction bases with no gene match: 11. This CDR3 has 17 residues.

This clonotype appeared many times. The CDR3 DNA reads TGTGCCAGCAGTTTCCACCAGTCTAATCAGCCCCAGCATTTT. This sequence encodes CASSFHQSNQPQHF. The rearrangement joins TRBV12-3 or TRBV12-4 to TRBJ1-5; D gene uncertain. CDR3 length equals 14 residues. V was pared by 3 bases and J by 4 bases, with 10 bases between.

This clonotype was observed many times. The chain joins TRBV5-1 to TRBJ2-2; 7 positions match TRBD2. Unmatched junction bases numbered 4, after V lost 3 bases and J lost 5 bases. The CDR3 length is 14 residues. CDR1 and CDR2 (germline): SGHRS, YFSETQ. CDR3 DNA: TGCGCCAGCAGCTCCGTCGGGGGGACCGGGGAGCTGTTTTTT. It encodes CASSSVGGTGELFF. Complete variable domain (other parts from reference TRBV5-1 and TRBJ2-2): KAGVTQTPRYLIKTRGQQVTLSCSPISGHRSVSWYQQTPGQGLQFLFEYFSETQRNKGNFPGRFSGRQFSNSRSEMNVSTLELGDSALYLCASSSVGGTGELFFGEGSRLTVL.

Details on this clonotype: Its ends do not fully match the called genes, so a read error is possible. This chain links TRBV6-1 with TRBJ1-5, with a weak D call TRBD1 (5 bases). The germline V gene encodes CDR1 MNHNS and CDR2 SASEGT. The CDR3 is 15 amino acids. CDR3 residues: CAGSESGWGNQPQHF. In DNA form, the CDR3 reads TGTGCCGGCAGTGAGTCAGGGTGGGGCAATCAGCCCCAGCATTTT.

This clonotype was detected ten times or more. The junction shows a germline mismatch at one end, possibly a read error. The genes are TRBV12-3 or TRBV12-4 and TRBJ2-1; TRBD2 matches at 11 bases. The CDR3 sequence is 15 residues long. The CDR3 DNA sequence: TGTGCCAGCAGCTTAGTTAGCGGGAGGGGGAATGAGCAGTTCTTC. Translated, it gives CASSLVSGRGNEQFF.

This chain joins TRBV29-1 and TRBJ1-5, with D possibly TRBD1 on 5 matching bases. CDR1 SQVTM and CDR2 ANQGSEA come from the germline V gene. V was cut by 5 bases and J by 0 bases, with 11 bases left in between. The CDR3 has 14 residues. The CDR3 DNA follows: TGCAGCGTTAGGGAGACAGATAGCAATCAGCCCCAGCATTTT. Its protein product is CSVRETDSNQPQHF.

This clonotype appeared many times. The chain carries TRBV10-3 and TRBJ2-3; D is possibly TRBD2 (6 bases). V dropped 11 bases and J dropped 2 bases, with 20 bases sitting between them. The CDR3 sequence is 15 residues long. Germline V gene sequence: CDR1 ENHRY, CDR2 SYGVKD. The CDR3 nucleotides read TGTGCCGGAGGGGCAGGCACCTCTCTCACAGATACGCAGTATTTT. Amino acid sequence: CAGGAGTSLTDTQYF.

This chain connects TRBV4-1 to TRBJ2-2; possibly TRBD2 for D (5 bases). Germline V CDR1 and CDR2: MGHRA, YSYEKL. With 3 bases removed from V and 10 bases from J, the gap between germline ends came to 18 bases. The CDR3 loop spans 15 amino acids. The CDR3 loop is CASSQALDTGEELFF. CDR3 coding DNA: TGCGCCAGCAGCCAGGCTCTAGACACCGGGGAGGAGCTGTTTTTT.

This clonotype has just a few counts. V usage is TRBV25-1 and J usage is TRBJ2-7; D possibly corresponds to TRBD1 (6 bases). V gave up 1 base and J gave up 5 bases, with 12 bases separating them. This CDR3 spans 14 amino acids. Germline values: CDR1 MGHDK, CDR2 SYGVNS. CDR3 nucleotides: TGTGCCAGCAGTGAATCGAACCGGGACAACGAGCAGTACTTC. This translates into CASSESNRDNEQYF.

This clonotype was counted between two and nine times. The chain links TRBV10-3 to TRBJ1-2, with 7 bases that match TRBD1. This CDR3 has 13 amino acids. V gave up 10 bases and J gave up 5 bases; unmatched junction bases: 10. Germline V lookup: CDR1 ENHRY, CDR2 SYGVKD. The CDR3 sequence: CATRPTGDYGYTF. CDR3 sequence (DNA): TGTGCCACCCGCCCTACAGGGGATTATGGCTACACCTTC.

J is TRBJ2-3 and V is TRBV2; 12 positions agree with TRBD2. The CDR3 has 15 residues. The germline CDR1 and CDR2 sequences are SNHLY and FYNNEI. Unmatched junction bases numbered 6, after V lost 6 bases and J lost 5 bases. CDR3 sequence reads: CASRNPGLAGDTQYF. DNA of the CDR3: TGTGCCAGCAGAAACCCGGGACTAGCGGGAGATACGCAGTATTTT.

V and J are TRBV5-6 and TRBJ1-2, with D unclear. This CDR3 spans 15 amino acids. The V end was cut by 1 base, the J end by 0 bases, with 10 bases between. Germline loops: CDR1 SGHDT, CDR2 YYEEEE. CDR3 DNA sequence: TGTGCCAGCAGCTTGACCCTTAAATCTAACTATGGCTACACCTTC. Protein: CASSLTLKSNYGYTF.

J is TRBJ1-5 and V is TRBV5-1, with 7 positions matching TRBD1. CDR3 length equals 15 residues. The germline V gene has CDR1 SGHRS and CDR2 YFSETQ. Trimming cost V 0 bases and J 2 bases; bases outside gene matches: 2. CDR3 sequence reads: CASSLDQGGNQPQHF. The CDR3 DNA reads TGCGCCAGCAGCTTGGATCAGGGGGGCAATCAGCCCCAGCATTTT.

This clonotype was counted a few times. The V and J genes are TRBV5-1 and TRBJ2-1; TRBD1 aligns across 8 bases. This CDR3 is built from 15 residues. Looked up from germline, CDR1 is SGHRS and CDR2 is YFSETQ. V shed 5 bases and J 8 bases; nucleotides not matched to a gene: 12. CDR3 nucleotide sequence: TGCGCCAGCAGGATCGGACAGGGTTCTGTCGATGAGCAGTTCTTC. Translating it yields CASRIGQGSVDEQFF.